Listed here are 15 T cell receptor beta chains from one sample, sequenced in a study of blood T cell repertoires in COVID-19. Some clones are missing from TCRdb's copy, which holds only in-frame ones; the method was immunoSEQ multiplex PCR. The sample contains roughly 240,000 clones, around 86% of which appear only once. The source material was peripheral blood. The receptors originated from a man aged 18 to 29 with active or convalescent COVID-19.

The chain combines TRBV4-1 with TRBJ1-5; D may be TRBD1 (6 bases). The CDR3 has 13 amino acids. V was pared by 0 bases and J by 15 bases, with 15 bases between. CDR1 and CDR2 (germline): MGHRA, YSYEKL. The CDR3 DNA follows: TGCGCCAGCAGCCAAGACAGGACAGTTGCCCTGCATTTT. Amino acids: CASSQDRTVALHF.

The chain is built from TRBV4-3 and TRBJ1-2; D call uncertain. Between the trimmed V and J ends, which lost 0 bases and 0 bases, there was a span of 14 bases. The CDR3 has 17 amino acids. Germline V gene lookup returns CDR1 LGHNA and CDR2 YSLEER. CDR3 nucleotides: TGCGCCAGCAGCCAAGATAGGAAAGATACAGCTAACTATGGCTACACCTTC. Its translation is CASSQDRKDTANYGYTF.

The genes are TRBV28 and TRBJ1-1; D call uncertain. Germline-derived CDR1 and CDR2 are MDHEN and SYDVKM. The CDR3 loop spans 12 amino acids. The V and J ends lost 11 bases and 11 bases respectively, with 21 bases between them. The CDR3 here is CAVAFGSEVAFF. The CDR3 DNA follows: TGTGCCGTAGCGTTTGGATCTGAGGTGGCTTTCTTT.

The chain has TRBV28 and TRBJ1-5, with 7 positions matching TRBD1. The J segment lost 5 bases and the V segment lost 7 bases, leaving 5 bases of the junction unmatched. Germline V gene sequence: CDR1 MDHEN, CDR2 SYDVKM. The CDR3 runs 13 residues. In DNA, the CDR3 is TGTGCCAGCACCGGGACAGCTGATCAGCCCCAGCATTTT. This encodes CASTGTADQPQHF.

The chain is built from TRBV6-2 or TRBV6-3 and TRBJ2-5; D gene ambiguous. The V gene's germline CDR1 is MNHEY and CDR2 SVGEGT. The V gene lost 4 bases and the J gene lost 5 bases, with 17 bases spanning the gap. This CDR3 has 15 amino acids. The CDR3 protein is CASSSRGLGQETQYF. For the CDR3, the DNA is TGTGCCAGCAGTTCCCGCGGTCTAGGCCAGGAGACCCAGTACTTC.

The chain has TRBV18 and TRBJ2-7; the D gene is possibly TRBD2 (6 bases). The CDR3 has 14 amino acids. V was pared by 4 bases and J by 6 bases, with 16 bases between. Per germline, CDR1 KGHSH and CDR2 LQKENI. The CDR3 nucleotides read TGTGCCAGCTCACGGAGGGAAAGGGTTGGCGAGCAGTACTTC. This sequence encodes CASSRRERVGEQYF.

As to this clone: Other DNA sequences in the same sample also yield this CDR3. The rearrangement uses TRBV18 and TRBJ1-2; D is ambiguous. V was clipped by 3 bases and J by 8 bases, with 7 bases between them. CDR3 length equals 11 residues. CDR1 KGHSH and CDR2 LQKENI come from the germline V gene. This chain's CDR3 is CASSPGEGYTF. For the CDR3, the DNA is TGTGCCAGCTCACCTGGGGAGGGCTACACCTTC.

This clone was counted many times. The chain couples TRBV7-9 to TRBJ2-3, with 10 bases that match TRBD2. CDR3 length equals 16 residues. The trim removed 3 bases at V and 3 bases at J, leaving 6 bases unmatched. Germline CDR1 reads SEHNR; CDR2 reads FQNEAQ (reference sequence). The CDR3 sequence: CASSFRTGLATDTQYF. Here the CDR3 DNA reads TGTGCCAGCAGCTTCCGCACGGGACTAGCGACAGATACGCAGTATTTT.

The CDR3 nucleotides read TGCAGCGTTAGTTGGGCCCGAGTTATAGCTAACTATGGCTACACCTTC. This sequence encodes CSVSWARVIANYGYTF. The V and J genes are TRBV29-1 and TRBJ1-2; D uncertain. This CDR3 is 16 amino acids long. Per germline, CDR1 SQVTM and CDR2 ANQGSEA. With 5 bases removed from V and 0 bases from J, the gap between germline ends came to 19 bases.

The chain uses TRBV29-1 and TRBJ2-7; tentatively, D is TRBD1 (6 bases). V lost 6 bases and J 7 bases, leaving 13 bases between the germline ends. Germline CDR1 reads SQVTM; CDR2 reads ANQGSEA. This CDR3 region has 11 residues. DNA for the CDR3: TGCAGCGTAGTGGGGGCTGCGGAGCAGTACTTC. Translating it yields CSVVGAAEQYF.

The gene calls are TRBV30 and TRBJ1-4; unclear D gene. With 0 bases removed from V and 4 bases from J, the gap between germline ends came to 9 bases. Germline CDR1 and CDR2: GTSNPN and SVGIG (reference sequence). There are 14 residues in the CDR3. The CDR3 DNA follows: TGTGCCTGGAGTGTACAACAGTTTAATGAAAAACTGTTTTTT. Protein: CAWSVQQFNEKLFF.

CDR3 region: CASRTVNYGYTF. CDR3 coding DNA: TGTGCCAGCAGGACAGTTAACTATGGCTACACCTTC. The chain combines TRBV6-5 with TRBJ1-2; possible D gene TRBD1, 5 bases. Germline values: CDR1 MNHEY, CDR2 SVGAGI. CDR3 length: 12 residues. Deletions cut 6 bases from V and 1 base from J, with 6 bases between.

A single count supports this clone. This chain uses TRBV6-6 with TRBJ1-4; 9 positions match TRBD1. Trimming removed 6 bases from V and 5 bases from J; junction bases left unmatched: 16. This CDR3 has 18 amino acids. Germline CDR1 reads MNHNY; CDR2 reads SVGAGI (reference sequence). CDR3 sequence reads: CASRRTGTGIGRNEKLFF. In DNA, the CDR3 is TGTGCCAGCAGACGAACCGGGACAGGGATCGGCCGGAATGAAAAACTGTTTTTT.

The chain has TRBV11-3 and TRBJ2-5, with 10 bases aligning to TRBD2. The CDR3 extends over 15 amino acids. Germline V gene data show CDR1 as SGHNT and CDR2 as YENEEA. J was trimmed by 5 bases and V by 6 bases; bases with no gene match: 9. CDR3: CASRRLAGGSETQYF. For the CDR3, the DNA is TGTGCCAGCAGGCGGTTAGCGGGAGGTTCGGAGACCCAGTACTTC.

The chain recombines TRBV7-2 with TRBJ2-3, with D hard to call. CDR1 is SGHTA and CDR2 is FQGNSA in the germline V gene. Trimming pared 1 base from V and 6 bases from J, leaving 8 bases between. CDR3 length: 13 residues. As DNA, the CDR3 is TGTGCCAGCAGCTTAGATCCCTCGGATACGCAGTATTTT. Its translation: CASSLDPSDTQYF.